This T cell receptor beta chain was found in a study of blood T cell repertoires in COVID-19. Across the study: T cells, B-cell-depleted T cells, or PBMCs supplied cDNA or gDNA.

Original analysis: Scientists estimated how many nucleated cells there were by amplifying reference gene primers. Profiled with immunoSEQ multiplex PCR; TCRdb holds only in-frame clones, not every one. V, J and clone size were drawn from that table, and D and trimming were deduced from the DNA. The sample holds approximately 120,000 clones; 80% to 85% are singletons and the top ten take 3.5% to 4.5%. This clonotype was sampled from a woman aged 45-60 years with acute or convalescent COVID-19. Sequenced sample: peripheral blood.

The CDR3: CASSSGQGRNSPLHF. In DNA form, the CDR3 reads TGTGCCAGCAGTTCAGGACAGGGTAGAAATTCACCCCTCCACTTT. The chain is built from TRBV28 and TRBJ1-6, with 8 bases identical to TRBD1. The CDR3 has 15 residues. The V gene end was trimmed by 4 bases and the J gene end by 7 bases; junction bases not matched to a gene: 6. Germline values: CDR1 MDHEN, CDR2 SYDVKM.